This note documents a single T cell receptor beta chain sequence. Its matching antigen is unknown. Sequenced by immunoSEQ multiplex PCR; TCRdb stores in-frame clones only, minus some. The sample has roughly 68,000 clones, 55% to 75% seen once. This CDR3 spans 12 amino acids. Per germline, CDR1 LNHNV and CDR2 YYDKDF (reference sequence). Trimming left V 3 bases short and J 6 bases short, with 8 bases between. This sample was taken from a study of vaccination effects on CD4 cells after COVID-19. Cultured cells yielded isolated CD4+ T cells after approximately nine days. Sequenced here: CD4+ T cells from PBMCs cultured without peptide, sampled before COVID-19 vaccination. This chain joins TRBV15 and TRBJ1-1, with D tentatively TRBD1 (6 bases). This sequence originates from a human donor who had a prior SARS-CoV-2 infection. The CDR3 region is CATSRTGPEAFF. The DNA of the CDR3 is TGTGCCACCAGCAGGACAGGACCTGAAGCTTTCTTT.